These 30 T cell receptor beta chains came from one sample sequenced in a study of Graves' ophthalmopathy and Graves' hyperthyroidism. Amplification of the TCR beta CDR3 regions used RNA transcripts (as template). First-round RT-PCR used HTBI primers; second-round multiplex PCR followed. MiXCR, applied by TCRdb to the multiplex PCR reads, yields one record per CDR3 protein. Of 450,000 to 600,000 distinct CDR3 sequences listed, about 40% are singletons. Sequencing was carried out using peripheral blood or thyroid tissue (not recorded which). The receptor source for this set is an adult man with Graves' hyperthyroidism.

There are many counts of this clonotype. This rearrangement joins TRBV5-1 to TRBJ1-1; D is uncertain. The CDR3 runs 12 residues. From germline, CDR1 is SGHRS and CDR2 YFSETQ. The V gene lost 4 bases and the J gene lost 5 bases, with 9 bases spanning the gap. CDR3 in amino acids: CASSVDSTEAFF. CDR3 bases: TGCGCCAGCAGCGTCGACTCGACTGAAGCTTTCTTT.

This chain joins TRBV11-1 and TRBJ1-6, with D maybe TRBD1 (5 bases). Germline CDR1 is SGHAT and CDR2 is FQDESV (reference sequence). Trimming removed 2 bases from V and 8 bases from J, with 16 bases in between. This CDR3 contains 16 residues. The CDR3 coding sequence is TGTGCCAGCAGCTTAAGGACGGGTAGGGGTGATTCACCCCTCCACTTT. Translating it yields CASSLRTGRGDSPLHF.

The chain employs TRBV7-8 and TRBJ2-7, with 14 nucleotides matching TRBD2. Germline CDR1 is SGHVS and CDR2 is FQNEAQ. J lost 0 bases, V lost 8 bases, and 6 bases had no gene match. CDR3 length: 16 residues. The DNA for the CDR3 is TGTGCCAGCGGGACTAGCGGGAGAAGGGGCTCCTACGAGCAGTACTTC. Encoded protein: CASGTSGRRGSYEQYF.

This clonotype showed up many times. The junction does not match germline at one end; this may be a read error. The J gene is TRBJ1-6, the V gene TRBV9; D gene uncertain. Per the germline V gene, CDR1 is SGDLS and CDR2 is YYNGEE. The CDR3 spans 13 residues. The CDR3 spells CASSVDGSSPLYF. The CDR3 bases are TGTGCCAGCAGCGTAGATGGGAGCTCACCCCTCTACTTT. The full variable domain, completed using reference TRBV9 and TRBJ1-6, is DSGVTQTPKHLITATGQRVTLRCSPRSGDLSVYWYQQSLDQGLQFLIQYYNGEERAKGNILERFSAQQFPDLHSELNLSSLELGDSALYFCASSVDGSSPLYFGNGTRLTVT.

As DNA, the CDR3 is TGCGCCAGCAGCCCGGGACTAGCGGGGGACAATGAGACCCAGTACTTC. Amino acid sequence: CASSPGLAGDNETQYF. The chain employs TRBV5-1 and TRBJ2-5, with 14 bases identical to TRBD2. From germline, CDR1 is SGHRS and CDR2 YFSETQ. The length of the CDR3 is 16 residues. The junction had 7 bases not matched to a gene; V was cut back by 4 bases and J by 5 bases.

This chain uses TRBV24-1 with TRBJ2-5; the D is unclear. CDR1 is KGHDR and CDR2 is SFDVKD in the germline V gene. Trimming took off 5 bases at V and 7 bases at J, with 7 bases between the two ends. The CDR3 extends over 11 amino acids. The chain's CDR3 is CATSGTGTQYF. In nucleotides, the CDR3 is TGTGCCACCAGTGGAACCGGGACCCAGTACTTC.

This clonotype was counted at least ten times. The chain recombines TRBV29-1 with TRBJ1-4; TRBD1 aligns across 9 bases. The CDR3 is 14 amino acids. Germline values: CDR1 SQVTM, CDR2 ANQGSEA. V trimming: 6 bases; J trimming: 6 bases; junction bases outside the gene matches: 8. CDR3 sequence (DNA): TGCAGCGTGACGCCAAGGGACAGGGATGAAAAACTGTTTTTT. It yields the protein CSVTPRDRDEKLFF.

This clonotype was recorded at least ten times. Here the CDR3 reads CSATDRFHGAGVYSNQPQHF. CDR3 DNA: TGCAGTGCTACGGACAGGTTTCATGGTGCGGGAGTATATAGCAATCAGCCCCAGCATTTT. The chain couples TRBV20-1 to TRBJ1-5; 7 positions match TRBD1. This CDR3 contains 20 residues. The ends lost 4 bases at V and 0 bases at J; junction bases unmatched: 21. The germline V gene has CDR1 DFQATT and CDR2 SNEGSKA (reference sequence).

CDR3 nucleotides: TGTGCCAGCAGTGGGCTCACAGGGAGAGACACTGAAGCTTTCTTT. As protein: CASSGLTGRDTEAFF. The chain has TRBV2 and TRBJ1-1; TRBD1 is a possible D gene (6 bases). Trimming cost V 4 bases and J 3 bases, with 15 bases left between them. The length of the CDR3 is 15 residues. Germline V gives CDR1 SNHLY, CDR2 FYNNEI.

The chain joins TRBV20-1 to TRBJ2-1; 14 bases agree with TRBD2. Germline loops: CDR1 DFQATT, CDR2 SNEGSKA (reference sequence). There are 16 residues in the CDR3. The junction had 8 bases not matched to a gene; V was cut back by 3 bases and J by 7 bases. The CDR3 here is CSASRPGLAGVNEQFF. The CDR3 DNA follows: TGCAGTGCTAGCCGACCGGGACTAGCGGGGGTGAATGAGCAGTTCTTC.

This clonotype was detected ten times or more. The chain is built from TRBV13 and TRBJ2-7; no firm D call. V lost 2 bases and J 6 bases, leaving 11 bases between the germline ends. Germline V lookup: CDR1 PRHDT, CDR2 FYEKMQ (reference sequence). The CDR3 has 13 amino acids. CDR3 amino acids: CASSLSGISEQYF. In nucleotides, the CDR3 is TGTGCCAGCAGCTTATCAGGAATCTCCGAGCAGTACTTC.

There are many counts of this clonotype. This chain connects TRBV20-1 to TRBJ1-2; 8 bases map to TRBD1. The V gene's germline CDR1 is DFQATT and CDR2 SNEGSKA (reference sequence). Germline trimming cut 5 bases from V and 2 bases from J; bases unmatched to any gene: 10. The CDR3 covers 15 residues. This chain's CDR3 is CSASDRVKRNYGYTF. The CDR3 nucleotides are TGCAGTGCTTCGGACAGGGTTAAGAGGAACTATGGCTACACCTTC.

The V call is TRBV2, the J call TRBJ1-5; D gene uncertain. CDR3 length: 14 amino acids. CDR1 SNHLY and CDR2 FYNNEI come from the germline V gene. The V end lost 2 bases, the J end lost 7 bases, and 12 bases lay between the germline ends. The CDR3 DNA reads TGTGCCAGCAGTGAACAGGCCTTTAACCAGCCCCAGCATTTT. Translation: CASSEQAFNQPQHF.

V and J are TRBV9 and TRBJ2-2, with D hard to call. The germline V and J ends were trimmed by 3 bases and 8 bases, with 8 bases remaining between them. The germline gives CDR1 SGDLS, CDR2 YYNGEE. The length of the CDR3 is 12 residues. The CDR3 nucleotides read TGTGCCAGCAGCGCCACGACAGGGGAGCTGTTTTTT. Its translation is CASSATTGELFF.

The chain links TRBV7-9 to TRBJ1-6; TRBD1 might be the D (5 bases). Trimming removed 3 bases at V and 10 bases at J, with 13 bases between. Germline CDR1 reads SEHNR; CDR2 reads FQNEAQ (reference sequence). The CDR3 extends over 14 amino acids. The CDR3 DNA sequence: TGTGCCAGCAGCTTGGAAGGGGTACGCTCACCCCTCCACTTT. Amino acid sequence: CASSLEGVRSPLHF.

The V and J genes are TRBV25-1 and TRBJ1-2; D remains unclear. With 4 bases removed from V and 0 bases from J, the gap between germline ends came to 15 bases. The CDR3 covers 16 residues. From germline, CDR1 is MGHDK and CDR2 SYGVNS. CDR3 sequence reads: CASSATNGDANYGYTF. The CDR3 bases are TGTGCCAGCAGTGCTACCAACGGCGACGCTAACTATGGCTACACCTTC.

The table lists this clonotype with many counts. In nucleotides, the CDR3 is TGCAGCGTGGGTGGGACTAGCGGGACCGCCTACGAGCAGTACTTC. As protein: CSVGGTSGTAYEQYF. J is TRBJ2-7 and V is TRBV29-1, with TRBD2 matching 13 bases. Looked up from germline, CDR1 is SQVTM and CDR2 is ANQGSEA. The CDR3 loop spans 15 amino acids. After removal of 6 bases from V and 2 bases from J, the junction contained 7 bases not matched to a gene.

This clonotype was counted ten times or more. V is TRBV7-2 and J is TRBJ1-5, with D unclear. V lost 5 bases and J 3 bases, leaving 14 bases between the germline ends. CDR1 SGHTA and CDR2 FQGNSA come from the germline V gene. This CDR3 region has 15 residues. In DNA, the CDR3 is TGTGCCAGCAGCCCGGACCGTACCTTCAATCAGCCCCAGCATTTT. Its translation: CASSPDRTFNQPQHF.

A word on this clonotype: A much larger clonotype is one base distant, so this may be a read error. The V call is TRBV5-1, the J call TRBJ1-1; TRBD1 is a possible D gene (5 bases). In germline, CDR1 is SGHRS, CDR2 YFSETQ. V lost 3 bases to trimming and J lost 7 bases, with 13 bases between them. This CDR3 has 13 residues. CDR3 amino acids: CASSSDSVNEAFF. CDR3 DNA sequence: TGCGCCAGCAGCTCAGACAGTGTTAATGAAGCTTTCTTT.

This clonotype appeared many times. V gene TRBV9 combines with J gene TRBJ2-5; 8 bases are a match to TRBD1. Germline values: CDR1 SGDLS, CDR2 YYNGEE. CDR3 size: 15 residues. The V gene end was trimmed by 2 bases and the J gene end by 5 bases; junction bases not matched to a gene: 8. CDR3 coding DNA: TGTGCCAGCAGCGTTCTGTCAGGGGGCGGGGAGACCCAGTACTTC. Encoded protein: CASSVLSGGGETQYF.

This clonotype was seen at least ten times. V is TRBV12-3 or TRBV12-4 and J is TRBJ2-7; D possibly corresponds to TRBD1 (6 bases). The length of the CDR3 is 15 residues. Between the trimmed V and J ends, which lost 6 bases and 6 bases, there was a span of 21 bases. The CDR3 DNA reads TGTGCCAGCAGCCTGAACAGGGTGGTTCTCGGCGAGCAGTACTTC. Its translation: CASSLNRVVLGEQYF.

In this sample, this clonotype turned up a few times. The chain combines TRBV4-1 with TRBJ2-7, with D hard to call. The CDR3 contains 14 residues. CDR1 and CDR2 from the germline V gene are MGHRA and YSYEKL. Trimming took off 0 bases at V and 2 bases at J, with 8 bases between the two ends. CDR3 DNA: TGCGCCAGCAGCCAAGAGACAATCACCTACGAGCAGTACTTC. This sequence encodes CASSQETITYEQYF.

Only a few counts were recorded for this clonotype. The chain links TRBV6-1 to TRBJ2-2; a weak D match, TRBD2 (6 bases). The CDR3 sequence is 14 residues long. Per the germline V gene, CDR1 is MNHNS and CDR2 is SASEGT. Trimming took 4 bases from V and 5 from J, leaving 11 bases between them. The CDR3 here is CASSGVEGTGELFF. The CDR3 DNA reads TGTGCCAGCAGTGGGGTGGAGGGGACCGGGGAGCTGTTTTTT.

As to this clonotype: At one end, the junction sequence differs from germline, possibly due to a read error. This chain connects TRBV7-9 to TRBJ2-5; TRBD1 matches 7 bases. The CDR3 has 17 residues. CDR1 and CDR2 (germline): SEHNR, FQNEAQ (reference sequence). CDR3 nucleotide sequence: TGCGCCAGCAGCCAAGAGCCCCCGACAGGGTCCGGGGAGACCCAGTACTTC. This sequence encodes CASSQEPPTGSGETQYF.

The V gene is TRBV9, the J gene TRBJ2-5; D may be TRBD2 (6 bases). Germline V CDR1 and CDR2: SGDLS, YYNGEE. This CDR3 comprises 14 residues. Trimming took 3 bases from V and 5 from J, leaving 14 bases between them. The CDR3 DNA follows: TGTGCCAGCAGCGAGATGGGGGGAATGGAGACCCAGTACTTC. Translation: CASSEMGGMETQYF.

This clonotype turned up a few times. CDR3 DNA sequence: TGTGCCAGCAGCTTAGCCACATACAATGAGCAGTTCTTC. As protein: CASSLATYNEQFF. J is TRBJ2-1 and V is TRBV7-6; D unclear. The CDR3 consists of 13 residues. The germline V and J ends were trimmed by 0 bases and 4 bases, with 4 bases remaining between them. The germline gives CDR1 SGHVS, CDR2 FNYEAQ.

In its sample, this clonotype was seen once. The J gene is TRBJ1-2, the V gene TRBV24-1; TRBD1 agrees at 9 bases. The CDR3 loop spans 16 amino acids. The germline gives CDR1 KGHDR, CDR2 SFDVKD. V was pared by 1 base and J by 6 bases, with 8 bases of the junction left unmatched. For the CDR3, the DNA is TGTGCCACCAGTGATTTACCCGCCGGGACAGGGAATGGCTACACCTTC. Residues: CATSDLPAGTGNGYTF.

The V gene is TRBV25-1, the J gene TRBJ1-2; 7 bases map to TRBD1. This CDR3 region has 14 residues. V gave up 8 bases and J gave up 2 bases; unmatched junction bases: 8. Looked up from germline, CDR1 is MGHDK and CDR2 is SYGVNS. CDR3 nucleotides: TGTGCCAGCGTCTCGACAGGGTTCAACTATGGCTACACCTTC. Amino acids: CASVSTGFNYGYTF.

DNA for the CDR3: TGTGCCAGCAGTGAGTGGCAGGGGAGTGGCTACACCTTC. It specifies CASSEWQGSGYTF. The genes are TRBV2 and TRBJ1-2; perhaps TRBD1 as D (6 bases). This CDR3 contains 13 residues. The V end lost 3 bases, the J end lost 7 bases, and 12 bases lay between the germline ends. Germline CDR1 is SNHLY and CDR2 is FYNNEI.

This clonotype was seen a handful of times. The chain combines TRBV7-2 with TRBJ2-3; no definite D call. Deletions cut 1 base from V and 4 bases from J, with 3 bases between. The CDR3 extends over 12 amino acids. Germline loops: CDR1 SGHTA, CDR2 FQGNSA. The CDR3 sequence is CASSLVPDTQYF. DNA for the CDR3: TGTGCCAGCAGCTTAGTCCCAGATACGCAGTATTTT.